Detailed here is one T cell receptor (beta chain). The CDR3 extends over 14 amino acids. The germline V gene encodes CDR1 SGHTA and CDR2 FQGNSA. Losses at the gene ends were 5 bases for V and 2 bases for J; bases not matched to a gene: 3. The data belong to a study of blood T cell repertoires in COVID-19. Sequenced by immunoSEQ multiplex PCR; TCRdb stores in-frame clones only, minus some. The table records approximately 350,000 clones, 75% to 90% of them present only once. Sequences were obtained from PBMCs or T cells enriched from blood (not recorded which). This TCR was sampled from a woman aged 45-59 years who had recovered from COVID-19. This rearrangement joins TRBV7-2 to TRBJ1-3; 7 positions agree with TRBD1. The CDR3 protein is CASSQDRAGNTIYF. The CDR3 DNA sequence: TGTGCCAGCAGCCAAGACAGGGCTGGAAACACCATATATTTT.